These T cell receptor beta chains were read from a single sample in a study of shared clonotypes between healthy human individuals. Clones were read by immunoSEQ multiplex PCR, and TCRdb kept only the in-frame ones, dropping some. The sample holds hundreds of thousands of clones, around 81% seen once. Material: PBMCs. The receptor set was obtained from a woman in her thirties or forties in good health. Some clones in this sample may be carry-over from other donors' samples. Both conserved end residues are part of each CDR3. The order of the fields is J gene, V gene, CDR3 length, D gene, clone size, CDR3 DNA, CDR3 protein. The D gene is left open where the match is weak. The size of a clone is reported for some rows only, either as once, few or many, or as a class for expanded clones.

>TRBJ1-1|TRBV6-6|14|-|-
TGTGCCAGCAGTTACGGGACGTCGAACACTGAAGCTTTCTTT
CASSYGTSNTEAFF
>TRBJ2-6|TRBV6-4|14|-|-
TGTGCCAGCAGTGACTCAACCGGGGCCAACGTCCTGACTTTC
CASSDSTGANVLTF
>TRBJ2-2|TRBV7-3|16|TRBD2|-
TGTGCCAGCAGCTTGGGGCGGGAGTTGAACACCGGGGAGCTGTTTTTT
CASSLGRELNTGELFF
>TRBJ2-4|TRBV13|17|TRBD2|few
TGTGCCAGCAGCTCCACCCCACTAGCGGGGGGGGGAAACATTCAGTACTTC
CASSSTPLAGGGNIQYF
>TRBJ2-5|TRBV29-1|15|TRBD1|-
TGCAGCGTTGAGCCCCGGGACAGGGGGCGGGAGACCCAGTACTTC
CSVEPRDRGRETQYF
>TRBJ2-1|TRBV29-1|18|TRBD2|-
TGCAGCGTTGAGTATCTGTTTACGGCGGGAGTTGACTACAATGAGCAGTTCTTC
CSVEYLFTAGVDYNEQFF
>TRBJ1-3|TRBV2|13|-|-
TGTGCCAGCAGTGAAGACCTAAGTTTCACCATATATTTT
CASSEDLSFTIYF
>TRBJ2-2|TRBV5-1|16|TRBD1|once
TGCGCCAGCAGCTCGGGGACAGGGACTAACACCGGGGAGCTGTTTTTT
CASSSGTGTNTGELFF
>TRBJ2-7|TRBV9|16|TRBD2|-
TGTGCCAGCAGCGTAGGTCCTAGCGGGAGGGCCGCGGAGCAGTACTTC
CASSVGPSGRAAEQYF
>TRBJ1-1|TRBV30|14|-|-
TGTGCCTGGAGCACCGGGCAGGGAAGCACTGAAGCTTTCTTT
CAWSTGQGSTEAFF
>TRBJ1-2|TRBV28|15|-|-
TGTGCCAGCAGACTCCCGACCGGGACACCGGATGGCTACACCTTC
CASRLPTGTPDGYTF
>TRBJ1-4|TRBV5-1|16|TRBD1|-
TGCGCCAGCAGCTTGGGACAGGGTGCAACTAATGAAAAACTGTTTTTT
CASSLGQGATNEKLFF
>TRBJ2-3|TRBV18|16|TRBD2|-
TGTGCCAGCTCACCGCTGGGACTAGCCCTCACAGATACGCAGTATTTT
CASSPLGLALTDTQYF
>TRBJ1-1|TRBV7-8|14|-|-
TGTGCCAGCAGCCCGGATAGGGTAGGCACTGAAGCTTTCTTT
CASSPDRVGTEAFF
>TRBJ1-5|TRBV2|14|-|-
TGTGCCAGCACTGGACGGGTGGTTGGGCAGCCCCAGCATTTT
CASTGRVVGQPQHF
>TRBJ2-7|TRBV5-1|15|-|many
TGCGCCAGCAGCTTGGAAGGATCCAGAGCCTACGAGCAGTACTTC
CASSLEGSRAYEQYF
>TRBJ1-6|TRBV5-6|15|-|-
TGTGCCAGCATGCTAATCGGGGGCCTAAATTCACCCCTCCACTTT
CASMLIGGLNSPLHF
>TRBJ2-5|TRBV13|15|-|-
TGTGCCAGCAGCCTCGCCCTCGGGGGCCAAGAGACCCAGTACTTC
CASSLALGGQETQYF
>TRBJ2-1|TRBV7-2|15|TRBD2|-
TGTGCCAGCAGCTTTTGGACTAGCGGCAACAATGAGCAGTTCTTC
CASSFWTSGNNEQFF
>TRBJ1-4|TRBV10-3|13|-|-
TGTGCCATCAGTGGACAGAGAAATGAAAAACTGTTTTTT
CAISGQRNEKLFF
>TRBJ2-7|TRBV28|14|TRBD1|-
TGTGCCAGCAGGGACTGGACAGGGGCCTACGAGCAGTACTTC
CASRDWTGAYEQYF
>TRBJ1-1|TRBV30|15|-|-
TGTGCCTGGAGAGGGCGGGGGGCATCGTTTACTGAAGCTTTCTTT
CAWRGRGASFTEAFF
>TRBJ2-3|TRBV19|11|-|-
TGTGCCAGTAGTATAGGAGATACGCAGTATTTT
CASSIGDTQYF
>TRBJ1-6|TRBV5-1|14|TRBD1|many
TGCGCCAGCAGGCCCGGGACAGGGAATTCACCCCTCCACTTT
CASRPGTGNSPLHF
>TRBJ2-3|TRBV6-6|16|-|-
TGTGCCAGCAGTTACGGTCTAGGGATAGACACAGATACGCAGTATTTT
CASSYGLGIDTDTQYF
>TRBJ2-3|TRBV19|15|-|few
TGTGCCAGTAGTATCGTTGTAGGTGGCTCAGATACGCAGTATTTT
CASSIVVGGSDTQYF
>TRBJ2-3|TRBV19|15|TRBD2|-
TGTGCCAGTAGCACCGGGACTAGCGGGAGTGTTACGCAGTATTTT
CASSTGTSGSVTQYF
>TRBJ2-7|TRBV7-2|15|TRBD2|once
TGTGCCAGCAGCTTAGATTCTAGCGGCCATGGGGTGCAGTACTTC
CASSLDSSGHGVQYF
>TRBJ1-2|TRBV25-1|13|-|-
TGTGCCAGCACCCAAGGGGCAGCCTATGGCTACACCTTC
CASTQGAAYGYTF
>TRBJ2-7|TRBV29-1|12|TRBD1|-
TGCAGCGCCCGAGGGGGCAGCGACGAGCAGTACTTC
CSARGGSDEQYF
>TRBJ1-1|TRBV5-1|15|-|-
TGCGCCAGCAGCTTGGAACCGGGGGGTTACACTGAAGCTTTCTTT
CASSLEPGGYTEAFF
>TRBJ2-2|TRBV28|17|TRBD2|-
TGTGCCAGCAGTTCTCAGGCTCTAGCGGGTGGCACCGGGGAGCTGTTTTTT
CASSSQALAGGTGELFF
>TRBJ2-1|TRBV5-1|15|-|-
TGCGCCAGCAGCTTGGTGGGGGGAGCTGGAAATGAGCAGTTCTTC
CASSLVGGAGNEQFF
>TRBJ1-1|TRBV11-2|13|-|few
TGTGCCAGCAGTCCAGGGTACGGTACTGAAGCTTTCTTT
CASSPGYGTEAFF
>TRBJ1-6|TRBV30|15|TRBD1|-
TGTGCCTGGAGTGTACCTGGGACAGGGGGTTCACCCCTCCACTTT
CAWSVPGTGGSPLHF
>TRBJ1-4|TRBV11-2|14|-|-
TGTGCCAGCAGCTTAGGATCCAGGAATGAAAAACTGTTTTTT
CASSLGSRNEKLFF
>TRBJ2-1|TRBV7-8|15|-|-
TGTGCCAGCAGCTTGGGGACACTTTTGAAGCGGGGGCAGTTCTTC
CASSLGTLLKRGQFF
>TRBJ2-5|TRBV7-9|15|-|few
TGTGCCAGCAGCTCACAGGGCTCGGGCAAAGAGACCCAGTACTTC
CASSSQGSGKETQYF
>TRBJ2-2|TRBV4-3|15|-|once
TGCGCCAGCAGCCAAAGGACCGAGAACACCGGGGAGCTGTTTTTT
CASSQRTENTGELFF
>TRBJ2-1|TRBV7-2|15|TRBD1|-
TGTGCCAGCAGCTTAGGACAGGGATTATACAATGAGCAGTTCTTC
CASSLGQGLYNEQFF
>TRBJ2-7|TRBV5-1|13|-|-
TGCGCCAGCAGCTTGGAGTACGGATACGAGCAGTACTTC
CASSLEYGYEQYF
>TRBJ1-3|TRBV28|18|-|-
-
CASSLFLSGQGSGNTIYF
>TRBJ2-2|TRBV7-2|16|-|-
TGTGCCAGCAGCTTATCCCGGACGGGGAACACCGGGGAGCTGTTTTTT
CASSLSRTGNTGELFF
>TRBJ2-7|TRBV27|14|TRBD2|many
TGTGCCAGCAGTGAAGCGGGAGGGCCTCACGAGCAGTACTTC
CASSEAGGPHEQYF
>TRBJ2-3|TRBV6-5|15|-|-
TGTGCCAGCAGTTACGGGGGTCTGAGCACAGATACGCAGTATTTT
CASSYGGLSTDTQYF
>TRBJ2-7|TRBV29-1|14|-|few
TGCAGCGTTGATGCTTCTAGCGATGGGAACGAGCAGTACTTC
CSVDASSDGNEQYF
>TRBJ1-2|TRBV19|14|TRBD1|-
TGTGCCAGTAGTTTTGGCACAGGGGTCTATGGCTACACCTTC
CASSFGTGVYGYTF
>TRBJ1-4|TRBV11-2|15|TRBD1|few
TGTGCCAGCAGCTTAGCGTTACAGGGGTCGCGAGGACTGTTTTTT
CASSLALQGSRGLFF
>TRBJ2-1|TRBV10-1|15|TRBD2|-
TGCGCCAGCAGTCTAGCGGGGGAGGCGTACCATGAGCAGTTCTTC
CASSLAGEAYHEQFF
>TRBJ2-6|TRBV6-1|16|-|-
TGTGCCAGTAGTGAATTGTACTTCTCTGGGGCCAACGTCTTGACTTTC
CASSELYFSGANVLTF
>TRBJ2-1|TRBV28|13|TRBD2|-
TGTGCCAGCAGCCCAGGGACTAGCAATGAGCAGTTCTTC
CASSPGTSNEQFF
>TRBJ2-1|TRBV5-1|14|TRBD2|-
TGCGCCAGCAGCTTGGTAGCGGGTCACAATGAGCAGTTCTTC
CASSLVAGHNEQFF